These 30 T cell receptor beta chains were sequenced from one sample in a study of beta chain features in type 1 diabetes. Findings and caveats of the study: Type 1 diabetes patients had moderately but significantly shorter TCRB CDR3s in all four CD4+ subsets.

Of the isolated RNA, all was reverse transcribed, and so the sequenced material was expressed TCRB transcripts. Sequenced by immunoSEQ multiplex PCR; TCRdb stores in-frame clones only, minus some. The table lists roughly 400,000 clones, around 10% of them singletons. No cognate antigen is known for these TCRs. Sequences were obtained from central memory CD4+ T cells from blood. The receptors were gathered from a man younger than 40 with type 1 diabetes.

The rearrangement uses TRBV7-2 and TRBJ2-1; D could derive from TRBD1 or TRBD2 (5 bases each). The CDR3 has 11 residues. Germline V gives CDR1 SGHTA, CDR2 FQGNSA. Trimming pared 9 bases from V and 8 bases from J, leaving 11 bases between. The CDR3 loop is CASSPGHEQFF. CDR3 bases: TGTGCCAGTTCCCCGGGACATGAGCAGTTCTTC. Looking up the rest from reference TRBV7-2 and TRBJ2-1 gives the full variable domain: GAGVSQSPSNKVTEKGKDVELRCDPISGHTALYWYRQSLGQGLEFLIYFQGNSAPDKSGLPSDRFSAERTGGSVSTLTIQRTQQEDSAVYLCASSPGHEQFFGPGTRLTVL.

This clone was recorded at least ten times. The chain carries TRBV7-3 and TRBJ2-6; D might be TRBD2 (5 bases). V lost 4 bases and J lost 2, with 9 bases in between. The length of the CDR3 is 15 residues. The V gene's germline CDR1 is SGHTA and CDR2 FQGTGA. The CDR3 loop reads CASSYPGAGANVLTF. CDR3 bases: TGTGCCAGCAGCTACCCCGGGGCTGGGGCCAACGTCCTGACTTTC.

This clone was recorded a few times. CDR3: CASSLGPGESYEQYF. DNA of the CDR3: TGCGCCAGCAGCTTGGGTCCGGGGGAGAGCTACGAGCAGTACTTC. This rearrangement joins TRBV5-1 to TRBJ2-7; D perhaps matches TRBD2 (6 bases). Germline assignment: CDR1 SGHRS and CDR2 YFSETQ. The CDR3 loop spans 15 amino acids. V was cut by 0 bases and J by 3 bases, with 13 bases left in between. The variable domain in full, completed from reference TRBV5-1 and TRBJ2-7, reads KAGVTQTPRYLIKTRGQQVTLSCSPISGHRSVSWYQQTPGQGLQFLFEYFSETQRNKGNFPGRFSGRQFSNSRSEMNVSTLELGDSALYLCASSLGPGESYEQYFGPGTRLTVT.

This clone occurred a few times. The chain links TRBV9 to TRBJ1-3; D perhaps matches TRBD1 (5 bases). CDR3 length equals 16 residues. With 0 bases removed from V and 4 bases from J, the gap between germline ends came to 14 bases. Germline values: CDR1 SGDLS, CDR2 YYNGEE. The CDR3 nucleotides are TGTGCCAGCAGCGTAGAATCGAGGGGCCGGGGAAACACCATATATTTT. Its translation is CASSVESRGRGNTIYF.

Points on this clone: A single base separates this from a much larger clone, so it may be a read error. The chain links TRBV5-1 to TRBJ1-5, with D hard to call. This CDR3 is 13 amino acids long. The germline CDR1 and CDR2 sequences are SGHRS and YFSETQ. The V end lost 0 bases, the J end lost 4 bases, and 5 bases lay between the germline ends. The CDR3 loop is CASSLVGNQPQHF. For the CDR3, the DNA is TGCGCCAGCAGCTTGGTGGGGAATCAGCCCCAGCATTTT.

This clone has a handful of counts. The DNA for the CDR3 is TGTGCCATCAGTGAGTCGATGATACCAGGGACTAGCGGGAGAGCTGAGCAGTTCTTC. As protein: CAISESMIPGTSGRAEQFF. V gene TRBV10-3 combines with J gene TRBJ2-1, with TRBD2 matching over 14 bases. Germline CDR1 ENHRY, CDR2 SYGVKD. With 0 bases clipped from V and 9 bases from J, the junction kept 13 bases outside the gene matches. The CDR3 loop spans 19 amino acids.

The chain links TRBV18 to TRBJ2-7; 11 nucleotides agree with TRBD2. V gave up 5 bases and J gave up 4 bases; unmatched junction bases: 19. The germline gives CDR1 KGHSH, CDR2 LQKENI. The CDR3 is made up of 19 amino acids. CDR3 in DNA: TGTGCCAGCTCATCAAGAGCGGGGGAGACTAGCGGGACGGCTTACGAGCAGTACTTC. It is translated as CASSSRAGETSGTAYEQYF.

This chain joins TRBV7-2 and TRBJ1-2; D might be TRBD1 (5 bases). The CDR3 totals 15 residues. CDR1 SGHTA and CDR2 FQGNSA come from the germline V gene. Between the trimmed V and J ends, which lost 11 bases and 6 bases, there was a span of 25 bases. In nucleotides, the CDR3 is TGTGCCGTATCAAGGGGCCAGGAGGGGAGACATGGCTACACCTTC. Protein: CAVSRGQEGRHGYTF.

In regard to this clone: Its ends do not fully match the called genes, so a read error is possible. The chain is built from TRBV5-8 and TRBJ2-7, with 16 bases identical to TRBD2. The CDR3 has 13 residues. Germline V gives CDR1 SGHTS, CDR2 YDEGEE. For the CDR3, the DNA is TGTGCCAGCAGCCCGGGACTAGCGGGAGGGCCAAGCTTC. It translates to CASSPGLAGGPSF. Supplemented by reference TRBV5-8 and TRBJ2-7, the full variable domain reads EAGVTQSPTHLIKTRGQQATLRCSPISGHTSVYWYQQALGLGLQFLLWYDEGEERNRGNFPPRFSGRQFPNYSSELNVNALELEDSALYLCASSPGLAGGPSFGPGTRLTVT.

With respect to this clone: One junction end does not reproduce the germline sequence, and a read error may be involved. This chain joins TRBV7-7 and TRBJ2-5; 8 bases map to TRBD1. The CDR3 loop spans 14 amino acids. The germline gives CDR1 SSHAT, CDR2 FNYEAQ (reference sequence). CDR3 bases: TGTGCTAGCAGCCAGACAGGGGTCGGGGAGACCCAGTACTTC. As protein: CASSQTGVGETQYF.

The table lists this clone with a few counts. Distinct nucleotide sequences in the sample also encode this CDR3. V is TRBV5-1 and J is TRBJ2-7; no clear D gene. Germline CDR1 SGHRS, CDR2 YFSETQ. There are 11 residues in the CDR3. Trimming took 5 bases from V and 1 from J, leaving 4 bases between them. The CDR3 is CASSESYEQYF. The CDR3 coding sequence is TGCGCCAGCAGTGAGTCCTACGAGCAGTACTTC.

To note about this clone: The same CDR3 arises from other DNA sequences in this sample as well. This chain connects TRBV18 to TRBJ2-2; D unresolved. V lost 3 bases and J lost 0, with 2 bases in between. This CDR3 spans 13 amino acids. Germline CDR1 KGHSH, CDR2 LQKENI. Here the CDR3 DNA reads TGTGCCAGCTCACCCGCGAACACCGGGGAGCTGTTTTTT. It encodes CASSPANTGELFF.

This clone was detected a few times. The V call is TRBV9, the J call TRBJ1-3; D not certain. The CDR3 contains 15 residues. CDR1 is SGDLS, CDR2 YYNGEE, per germline. The V gene lost 0 bases and the J gene lost 2 bases, with 9 bases spanning the gap. In DNA, the CDR3 is TGTGCCAGCAGCGTAGTACCGAGTGCTGGAAACACCATATATTTT. Protein sequence: CASSVVPSAGNTIYF.

The chain employs TRBV6-1 and TRBJ2-7; perhaps TRBD2 as D (6 bases). V was clipped by 5 bases and J by 3 bases, with 14 bases between them. The CDR3 has 14 amino acids. From germline, CDR1 is MNHNS and CDR2 SASEGT. CDR3 in amino acids: CASSRTAGGYEQYF. CDR3 sequence (DNA): TGTGCCAGCAGTCGGACGGCCGGGGGCTACGAGCAGTACTTC.

This clone was observed a handful of times. In the same sample, other DNA sequences code for this CDR3. The V call is TRBV30, the J call TRBJ1-5; tentative D call: TRBD1 (5 bases). This CDR3 comprises 13 residues. Trimming stripped 2 bases from V and 1 base from J, with 6 bases between. Germline CDR1 GTSNPN, CDR2 SVGIG (reference sequence). The CDR3, as DNA: TGTGCCTGGAGTCGGGACAGCAATCAGCCCCAGCATTTT. Its protein is CAWSRDSNQPQHF.

This clone came up many times. Distinct nucleotide sequences in the sample also encode this CDR3. The CDR3 sequence is CASSLLAGGLGNEQFF. The CDR3 DNA reads as TGTGCCAGCAGCCTTCTAGCGGGAGGCCTGGGGAATGAGCAGTTCTTC. The J gene is TRBJ2-1, the V gene TRBV14; 11 bases align to TRBD2. The CDR3 sequence is 16 residues long. Germline-derived CDR1 and CDR2 are SGHDN and FVKESK. The V segment lost 4 bases and the J segment 7 bases; nucleotides outside the gene matches: 9. The full variable domain, rest sourced from reference TRBV14 and TRBJ2-1, is EAGVTQFPSHSVIEKGQTVTLRCDPISGHDNLYWYRRVMGKEIKFLLHFVKESKQDESGMPNNRFLAERTGGTYSTLKVQPAELEDSGVYFCASSLLAGGLGNEQFFGPGTRLTVL.

This clone was counted only a few times. This chain uses TRBV5-5 with TRBJ1-5; D is perhaps TRBD1 (5 bases). Germline V CDR1 and CDR2: SGHKS, YYEKEE (reference sequence). This CDR3 comprises 14 residues. V shed 5 bases and J shed 4 bases, with 13 bases lying between them. The CDR3 coding sequence is TGTGCCAGCAGTCTCCGGGACCTAAATCAGCCCCAGCATTTT. The encoded protein is CASSLRDLNQPQHF.

V gene TRBV27 combines with J gene TRBJ2-1; no clear D. The length of the CDR3 is 15 residues. The germline gives CDR1 MNHEY, CDR2 SMNVEV (reference sequence). Trimming left V 1 base short and J 2 bases short, with 9 bases between. The DNA for the CDR3 is TGTGCCAGCAGTTTATTAGGGTCGCCCTACAATGAGCAGTTCTTC. This translates into CASSLLGSPYNEQFF.

The V gene is TRBV27, the J gene TRBJ1-2, with 7 bases matching TRBD1. Per germline, CDR1 MNHEY and CDR2 SMNVEV (reference sequence). The CDR3 is made up of 13 amino acids. V lost 6 bases and J lost 4; bases outside the gene matches: 5. Here the CDR3 DNA reads TGTGCCAGCAGCAGACAGGGAGGCTATGGCTACACCTTC. It specifies CASSRQGGYGYTF.

This clone occurred a few times. V usage is TRBV18 and J usage is TRBJ2-7; D gene unclear. The V gene's germline CDR1 is KGHSH and CDR2 LQKENI. Trimming stripped 2 bases from V and 6 bases from J, with 11 bases between. This CDR3 has 13 residues. DNA of the CDR3: TGTGCCAGCTCACCATCGCCCGGGTCCGAGCAGTACTTC. Translating gives CASSPSPGSEQYF.

This sequence joins TRBV7-2 and TRBJ2-1; D might be TRBD2 (6 bases). The CDR3 sequence is 15 residues long. Trimming left V 1 base short and J 2 bases short, with 9 bases between. CDR1 is SGHTA, CDR2 FQGNSA, per germline. The CDR3 DNA is TGTGCCAGCAGCTTAGTTCCTAGCGCCTACAATGAGCAGTTCTTC. This translates into CASSLVPSAYNEQFF.

The table lists this clone with a few counts. This sequence joins TRBV5-1 and TRBJ2-5, with 9 bases aligning to TRBD1. The CDR3 is 15 residues long. The junction had 2 bases not matched to a gene; V was cut back by 0 bases and J by 2 bases. CDR1 and CDR2 (germline): SGHRS, YFSETQ. The CDR3 is CASSLETGGQETQYF. The DNA for the CDR3 is TGCGCCAGCAGCTTGGAGACAGGGGGGCAAGAGACCCAGTACTTC.

This clone was seen only a few times. V and J are TRBV7-2 and TRBJ1-2, with TRBD1 as a possible D gene (6 bases). The ends were cut back, 5 bases at V and 5 bases at J, with 9 bases in the middle. The CDR3 covers 12 residues. From germline, CDR1 is SGHTA and CDR2 FQGNSA. CDR3 sequence (DNA): TGTGCCAGCAGCGAACAGGGTTATGGCTACACCTTC. Translation gives CASSEQGYGYTF.

The chain uses TRBV2 and TRBJ1-4; TRBD1 agrees at 8 bases. CDR3 size: 13 residues. The V gene end was trimmed by 4 bases and the J gene end by 8 bases; junction bases not matched to a gene: 3. The germline V gene has CDR1 SNHLY and CDR2 FYNNEI. The CDR3 nucleotides are TGTGCCAGCAGTGCAGGGGGCGGAGAAAAACTGTTTTTT. Translated: CASSAGGGEKLFF. Based on the CDR3 plus reference TRBV2 and TRBJ1-4, the full variable domain is EPEVTQTPSHQVTQMGQEVILRCVPISNHLYFYWYRQILGQKVEFLVSFYNNEISEKSEIFDDQFSVERPDGSNFTLKIRSTKLEDSAMYFCASSAGGGEKLFFGSGTQLSVL.

V gene TRBV6-5 combines with J gene TRBJ2-7, with D unclear. The CDR3 runs to 13 residues. With 4 bases removed from V and 6 bases from J, the gap between germline ends came to 13 bases. Germline values: CDR1 MNHEY, CDR2 SVGAGI. CDR3 loop: CASSSGPFSEQYF. The CDR3 nucleotides read TGTGCCAGCAGTTCCGGACCCTTCTCCGAGCAGTACTTC.

The chain carries TRBV4-1 and TRBJ1-3; maybe TRBD1 (5 bases). This CDR3 is 16 amino acids long. CDR1 and CDR2 from the germline V gene are MGHRA and YSYEKL. The V gene lost 4 bases and the J gene lost 0 bases, with 13 bases spanning the gap. The CDR3 spells CASSLSPGRSGNTIYF. DNA for the CDR3: TGCGCCAGCAGCCTTTCCCCGGGGCGCTCTGGAAACACCATATATTTT.

The rearrangement uses TRBV18 and TRBJ1-2; D call uncertain. Germline values: CDR1 KGHSH, CDR2 LQKENI. The V end was cut by 0 bases, the J end by 4 bases, with 12 bases between. The CDR3 contains 15 residues. CDR3 region: CASSPPGSTPYGYTF. The CDR3 coding sequence is TGTGCCAGCTCACCACCAGGATCCACTCCCTATGGCTACACCTTC.

This clone was counted only a few times. The chain employs TRBV7-2 and TRBJ2-2, with D hard to call. This CDR3 is 16 amino acids long. Germline V gives CDR1 SGHTA, CDR2 FQGNSA. The germline V and J ends were trimmed by 4 bases and 1 base, with 13 bases remaining between them. CDR3: CASSSFVSGNTGELFF. The CDR3 nucleotides are TGTGCCAGCAGCTCATTCGTGTCGGGGAACACCGGGGAGCTGTTTTTT. The entire variable domain, with the rest obtained from reference TRBV7-2 and TRBJ2-2, is as follows: GAGVSQSPSNKVTEKGKDVELRCDPISGHTALYWYRQSLGQGLEFLIYFQGNSAPDKSGLPSDRFSAERTGGSVSTLTIQRTQQEDSAVYLCASSSFVSGNTGELFFGEGSRLTVL.

In this sample, this clone turned up many times. The chain recombines TRBV29-1 with TRBJ2-2; the D gene is possibly TRBD1 (6 bases). The CDR3 spans 13 residues. Deletions cut 1 base from V and 9 bases from J, with 12 bases between. Germline loops: CDR1 SQVTM, CDR2 ANQGSEA. CDR3 nucleotides: TGCAGCGTTGAAGTTTTAGGACAGCGGGAGCTGTTTTTT. Amino acids: CSVEVLGQRELFF.

This clone has at least ten counts. The rearrangement joins TRBV20-1 to TRBJ2-1; D ambiguous. V gave up 5 bases and J gave up 7 bases, with 9 bases separating them. Germline-derived CDR1 and CDR2 are DFQATT and SNEGSKA (reference sequence). The CDR3 spans 11 residues. The CDR3 spells CSARLENEQFF. DNA of the CDR3: TGCAGTGCTCGACTTGAGAATGAGCAGTTCTTC.